This T cell receptor beta chain was recovered during a study of blood T cell repertoires in COVID-19. Across the study: Researchers got acute and convalescent COVID-19 samples from the United States, Italy and Spain.

Participants reported their clinical history, and cohort assignment relied on those reports. Recovery among Cohort 3 donors was established by two negative PCRs, clearance, or symptom resolution. In the authors' methods: Counts of nucleated cells, estimated from reference gene primer amplification, were obtained. TCRdb's copy holds only in-frame clones and misses some; the assay was immunoSEQ multiplex PCR. V, J and clone size are those of that table, while D and trimming were read from the DNA. The table has 250,000 or so clones, roughly 85% seen once. Germline CDR1 MNHEY, CDR2 SMNVEV (reference sequence). Trimming took 5 bases from V and 3 from J, leaving 17 bases between them. This CDR3 spans 15 amino acids.

Sequenced input: PBMCs or T cells enriched from blood (not recorded which). The sequence came from a woman aged 45-60 years who had recovered from COVID-19. This sequence joins TRBV27 and TRBJ2-7; perhaps TRBD1 as D (7 bases). The CDR3 spells CASSPQGGEGYEQYF. DNA of the CDR3: TGTGCCAGCAGTCCGCAGGGGGGTGAGGGCTACGAGCAGTACTTC.